This is a list of T cell receptor beta chains from one sample in a study of T cells in Graves' hyperthyroidism and ophthalmopathy. TCRdb recomputed calls from the multiplex PCR reads with MiXCR, one row per CDR3 protein. The sample holds hundreds of thousands of distinct CDR3 sequences, roughly a sixth seen once. Sequencing used blood. All receptors come from a woman between 50 and 59 years old with Graves' hyperthyroidism that later progressed to Graves' ophthalmopathy. The CDR3 runs from the conserved cysteine through the conserved F or W. D genes are given only for firm matches. A row's size may be missing; if present it is once, few, many or a size class.

d_call	j_call	v_call	clone_size	cdr3_aa	cdr3_nt
NA	TRBJ1-2	TRBV12-3/TRBV12-4	many	CASSLEGGLIYGYTF	TGTGCCAGCAGTTTAGAAGGGGGGCTTATCTATGGCTACACCTTC
TRBD1	TRBJ1-1	TRBV2	NA	CASGADRGGTEAFF	TGTGCCAGCGGAGCGGACAGGGGGGGAACTGAAGCTTTCTTT
TRBD2	TRBJ2-1	TRBV7-9	many	CASSPTGTSGGRSYNEQFF	TGTGCCAGCAGCCCGACCGGGACTAGCGGGGGGCGCTCCTACAATGAGCAGTTCTTC
TRBD2	TRBJ2-1	TRBV4-2	NA	CASTGTSGAYNEQFF	TGTGCCAGCACCGGGACTAGCGGCGCCTACAATGAGCAGTTCTTC
NA	TRBJ1-2	TRBV24-1	NA	CATSPGLYYGYTF	TGTGCCACCAGCCCGGGACTGTACTATGGCTACACCTTC
NA	TRBJ2-1	TRBV7-9	many	CASSATQRADNEQFF	TGTGCCAGCAGCGCCACGCAGCGGGCAGACAATGAGCAGTTCTTC
NA	TRBJ2-1	TRBV27	NA	CASSGGVISYNEQFF	TGTGCCAGCAGTGGCGGGGTGATCTCCTACAATGAGCAGTTCTTC
NA	TRBJ1-1	TRBV6-1	few	CASTSHRDRTYEAFF	TGTGCCAGCACCTCACACCGGGACCGCACCTATGAAGCTTTCTTT
TRBD1	TRBJ2-1	TRBV6-5	NA	CASSNIPGQGSVEQFF	TGTGCCAGCAGTAACATACCGGGACAGGGATCGGTTGAGCAGTTCTTC
TRBD2	TRBJ2-2	TRBV29-1	once	CSVTTSGTTGELFF	TGCAGCGTTACGACTAGCGGGACAACCGGGGAGCTGTTTTTT
NA	TRBJ1-1	TRBV10-3	NA	CATRTESNTEAFF	TGTGCCACTAGGACTGAATCGAACACTGAAGCTTTCTTT
NA	TRBJ1-2	TRBV6-1	few	CASRFRDAVYTF	TGTGCCAGCAGATTCCGGGACGCAGTCTACACCTTC
NA	TRBJ1-6	TRBV27	many	CASTSHSLRAYNSPLHF	TGTGCCAGCACTAGCCATAGTTTACGGGCGTATAATTCACCCCTCCACTTT
NA	TRBJ2-7	TRBV20-1	NA	CSATEWGATYEQYF	TGCAGTGCCACAGAGTGGGGGGCAACCTACGAGCAGTACTTC
NA	TRBJ1-1	TRBV5-8	once	CASSFLAGGMNTEAFF	TGTGCCAGCAGCTTCCTCGCCGGGGGCATGAACACTGAAGCTTTCTTT
TRBD1	TRBJ1-6	TRBV30	NA	CAWSGRQGLSSPLHF	TGTGCCTGGAGCGGACGACAGGGTTTATCTTCACCCCTCCACTTT
NA	TRBJ1-6	TRBV10-3	few	CAIRDSLSSYNSPLHF	TGTGCCATCAGGGACTCCCTGAGCTCCTATAATTCACCCCTCCACTTT
TRBD2	TRBJ2-1	TRBV11-2	many	CASSFGRTSREQFF	TGTGCCAGCAGCTTCGGGAGGACTAGCCGTGAGCAGTTCTTC
TRBD2	TRBJ2-1	TRBV5-1	NA	CASSLVWEGRDVFF	TGCGCCAGCAGCTTGGTATGGGAGGGGAGGGACGTGTTCTTC
TRBD2	TRBJ2-5	TRBV29-1	NA	CSVVWLAGHETQYF	TGCAGCGTAGTTTGGCTAGCGGGGCATGAGACCCAGTACTTC
NA	TRBJ2-2	TRBV19	NA	CASTVNTGELFF	TGTGCCAGCACCGTGAACACCGGGGAGCTGTTTTTT
NA	TRBJ1-1	TRBV20-1	many	CSASSMNTEAFF	TGCAGTGCTAGTAGTATGAACACTGAAGCTTTCTTT
TRBD2	TRBJ2-5	TRBV20-1	few	CSARDREVLETQYF	TGCAGTGCTAGAGATCGGGAGGTCCTCGAGACCCAGTACTTC
NA	TRBJ1-3	TRBV9	NA	CASSANYGNTIYF	TGTGCCAGCAGCGCCAATTATGGAAACACCATATATTTT
TRBD1	TRBJ1-2	TRBV3-1	many	CASSQEGQGDYGYTF	TGTGCCAGCAGCCAAGAGGGACAGGGAGACTATGGCTACACCTTC
NA	TRBJ1-6	TRBV20-1	few	CSASNTEGSPLHF	TGCAGTGCTAGCAACACGGAGGGGTCACCCCTCCACTTT
TRBD1	TRBJ1-4	TRBV5-1	many	CASSLEGAGEKLFF	TGCGCCAGCAGCTTGGAGGGGGCTGGGGAAAAACTGTTTTTT
TRBD1	TRBJ1-2	TRBV7-2	few	CASSLLPRQGSYGYTF	TGTGCCAGCAGCTTATTACCCCGACAGGGCAGCTATGGCTACACCTTC
NA	TRBJ2-5	TRBV6-1	many	CASSPTGFIETQYF	TGTGCCAGCAGTCCTACAGGGTTCATAGAGACCCAGTACTTC
NA	TRBJ1-1	TRBV11-1	few	CATAGAGDTEAFF	TGTGCCACCGCCGGGGCCGGGGACACTGAAGCTTTCTTT
NA	TRBJ2-7	TRBV5-1	few	CASSARGNSYEQYF	TGCGCCAGCAGCGCCCGGGGCAATTCCTACGAGCAGTACTTC
NA	TRBJ2-3	TRBV3-1	NA	CASSQRGLDTQYF	TGTGCCAGCAGCCAAAGAGGGCTAGATACGCAGTATTTT
TRBD1	TRBJ2-7	TRBV7-9	NA	CASSSGTETYEQYF	TGTGCCAGCAGCTCCGGGACAGAGACCTACGAGCAGTACTTC
NA	TRBJ1-3	TRBV7-6	NA	CASRAGTGGNTIYF	TGTGCCAGCAGGGCCGGGACGGGGGGAAACACCATATATTTT
NA	TRBJ2-3	TRBV3-1	NA	CASSQESIAQYF	TGTGCCAGCAGCCAAGAATCAATCGCGCAGTATTTT
NA	TRBJ2-7	TRBV4-1	NA	CASSQVSRTASYEQYF	TGCGCCAGCAGCCAAGTATCTAGGACAGCATCCTACGAGCAGTACTTC
TRBD2	TRBJ2-1	TRBV7-9	NA	CASSLRTSGGEAYEQFF	TGTGCCAGCAGCTTAAGGACTAGCGGGGGGGAGGCCTATGAGCAGTTCTTC
NA	TRBJ1-1	TRBV7-6	NA	CASNNLPPENTKAFF	TGTGCCAGCAACAATCTCCCCCCCGAGAACACTAAAGCTTTCTTT
NA	TRBJ2-6	TRBV4-1	few	CASSQVEANSGANVLTF	TGCGCCAGCAGCCAAGTTGAGGCCAACTCTGGGGCCAACGTCCTGACTTTC
NA	TRBJ1-5	TRBV7-9	few	CASSRGAVNQPQHF	TGTGCCAGCAGCCGAGGGGCAGTCAATCAGCCCCAGCATTTT
TRBD1	TRBJ2-7	TRBV6-5	many	CASSYGQDAYEQYF	TGTGCCAGCAGTTACGGACAGGACGCCTACGAGCAGTACTTC